This T cell receptor (beta chain) is from a study of human T cells and chemical hapten exposure. General study points: TCRs at high frequency, those above 1 in 1000, did not change with DPC sensitization.

In TCRdb, the RACE reads were re-called with MiXCR into one record per CDR3 protein. The sample has 250,000 or so distinct CDR3 sequences, over 7.5% seen once. This clonotype has more than one count but fewer than ten. No antigen is known for it. CDR1 is SGHTA and CDR2 is FQGNSA in the germline V gene. The length of the CDR3 is 17 residues. Between the trimmed V and J ends, which lost 2 bases and 2 bases, there was a span of 17 bases. Specified time point: pre-sensitization, week 0. Treatment given: therapeutic diphenylcyclopropenone sensitization with weekly scalp DPC. Suited to DPC and affected by alopecia, the donors ranged from 18 to 70 years old. Unfractionated whole blood was the source from which total RNA was extracted.

The sequence derives from a young man with alopecia areata. Some clones in this sample may be carry-over from other donors' samples. Sequences were derived from whole blood, sampled in connection with sensitization to the hapten diphenylcyclopropenone (DPC). J is TRBJ2-3 and V is TRBV7-2; no firm D call. CDR3 sequence reads: CASSLKIMRFPTDTQYF. The DNA of the CDR3 is TGTGCCAGCAGCTTAAAAATAATGAGGTTTCCCACAGATACGCAGTATTTT.